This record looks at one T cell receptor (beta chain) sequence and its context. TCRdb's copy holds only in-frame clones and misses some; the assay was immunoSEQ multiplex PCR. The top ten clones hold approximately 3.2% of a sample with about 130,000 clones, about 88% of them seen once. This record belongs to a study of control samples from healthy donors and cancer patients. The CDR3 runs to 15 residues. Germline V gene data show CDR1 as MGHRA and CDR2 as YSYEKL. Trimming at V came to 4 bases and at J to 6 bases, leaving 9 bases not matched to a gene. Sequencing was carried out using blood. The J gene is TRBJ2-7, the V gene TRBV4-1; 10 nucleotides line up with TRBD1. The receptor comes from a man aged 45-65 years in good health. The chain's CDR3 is CASSRSGTGVPEQYF. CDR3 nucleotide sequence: TGCGCCAGCAGCCGATCTGGGACAGGGGTTCCCGAGCAGTACTTC.